This T cell receptor (beta chain) was obtained from a study of T-cell reconstitution after alpha-beta-depleted transplantation in children. This sample's TCRbeta library carried unique molecular identifier barcodes. Each CDR3 protein is one row after TCRdb ran MiXCR on the PCR reads. This sample has about 110,000 distinct CDR3 sequences, with about a tenth found just once. CDR3 length: 14 residues. V was clipped by 10 bases and J by 4 bases; unmatched bases: 13. The germline V gene has CDR1 SGHTS and CDR2 YDEGEE. This clonotype was recorded at least ten times. The sequenced sample was PBMCs from the stem cell graft donor, obtained from the stem cell graft. This sequence joins TRBV5-8 and TRBJ1-2; 7 bases align to TRBD1. This receptor was obtained from a human donor who donated a stem cell graft to a child with acute lymphoblastic leukemia. CDR3 DNA sequence: TGTGCCGAGAGTGCACCGGGACAGTCCTATGGCTACACCTTC. Protein: CAESAPGQSYGYTF.